This T cell receptor beta chain was identified during a study of blood T cell repertoires in COVID-19 (dated by TCRdb to the early 2020s). For the wider study: Samples covering the acute and convalescent phases of COVID-19 were provided by collaborators in the United States, Italy and Spain. The prospective study material was composed of cDNA or gDNA derived from T cells, B-cell-depleted T cells, or PBMCs. The dataset comprised deeply sampled blood TCRbeta repertoires from subjects exposed to, actively infected with, or recovered from COVID-19. The repertoires were released in a freely available public database meant as a resource for research on the immune response to SARS-CoV-2. The samples were drawn from the first 160 participants of the ongoing ImmuneRACE study and from 950 to 1,500 subjects provided by 6 global collaborators. Nearly every sample came with metadata listing a de-identified subject ID, COVID-19 status, age in years and sex. Where HLA class I and class II types were available, the types were taken from metadata supplied by the sample provider, not from assay-based typing.

TCRbeta CDR3 regions were amplified from genomic DNA by means of the immunoSEQ Assay, a bias-controlled multiplex PCR. As for the original processing: Nucleated cell counts per sample were estimated from amplification of reference gene primers within the assay. To quantify the absolute abundance of each unique TCRbeta CDR3 rearrangement, sequence reads were collapsed and filtered. Productive Simpson clonality was computed per sample as the square root of Simpson's diversity index over productive rearrangements. This is the immuneACCESS table as TCRdb keeps it, with only in-frame sequences that have V and J called. A part of the clones is gone; compared with another copy, unresolved V genes explain less than half, and the rest is unexplained. V and J calls and clone size are as listed in that table; D and trimming were resolved from the DNA. The table for this sample lists approximately 130,000 clones; roughly three quarters of them were counted only once. Jointly, the top ten make up roughly 7.3% of the sample.

From its cysteine to its phenylalanine, the CDR3 spans 13 amino acids. Only CDR3 DNA remains: 39 bases, in frame from the first base. Trimming removed 7 bases from V and 3 bases from J; the gene matches leave 4 bases unexplained. According to the germline V gene, CDR1 reads LGHNT and CDR2 reads FRNRAP. Overall study outcomes, separate from this receptor: The amount of clinical and demographic metadata varied by source and participant and was provided uncurated.

This clone was counted between two and nine times. The antigen it recognizes is unknown. Base qualities are not at hand, and no much larger clone is one base apart. Collaborating institutions collected whole blood in K2EDTA tubes following their own protocols. For TCRbeta analysis, collaborators shipped samples in one of three forms: frozen whole blood, isolated PBMCs, or DNA extracted from either of those sample types. The clonotype was recovered from a human donor in a cohort sampled during active COVID-19. Rearrangement joined TRBV12-5 to TRBJ2-7; 9 bases in the middle match TRBD2. Sequencing was done on a sample of peripheral blood. Here the CDR3 is given as CASAPTSGYEQYF. The nucleotides read TGTGCTAGTGCCCCGACTAGCGGCTACGAGCAGTACTTC.